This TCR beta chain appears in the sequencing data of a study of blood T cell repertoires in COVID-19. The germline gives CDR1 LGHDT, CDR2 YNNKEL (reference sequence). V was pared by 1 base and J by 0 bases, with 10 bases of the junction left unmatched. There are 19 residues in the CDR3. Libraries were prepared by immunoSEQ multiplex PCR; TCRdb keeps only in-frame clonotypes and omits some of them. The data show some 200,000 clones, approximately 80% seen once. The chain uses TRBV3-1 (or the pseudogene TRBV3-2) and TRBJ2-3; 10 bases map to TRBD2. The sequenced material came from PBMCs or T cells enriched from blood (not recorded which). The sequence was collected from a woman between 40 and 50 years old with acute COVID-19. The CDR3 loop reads CASSQVIFVAGGSTDTQYF. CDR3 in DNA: TGTGCCAGCAGCCAAGTCATTTTTGTAGCGGGAGGCAGCACAGATACGCAGTATTTT.